Each of the 5 T cell receptor beta chains below was sequenced from the same sample in a study of human T cells and chemical hapten exposure. Each CDR3 protein is one row after TCRdb ran MiXCR on the RACE reads. The sample includes more than 250,000 distinct CDR3 sequences, roughly 8.9% of them seen just once. The time point is: pre-sensitization, week 0. As for treatment: therapeutic diphenylcyclopropenone sensitization with weekly scalp DPC. Sequenced material: whole blood, taken in connection with sensitization to the hapten diphenylcyclopropenone (DPC). These receptors all stem from a woman aged 40 to 49 with alopecia areata. Some clones in this sample may be carry-over from other donors' samples.

This clonotype was counted between two and nine times. The gene calls are TRBV12-3 or TRBV12-4 and TRBJ1-1, with D uncertain. The V and J ends lost 5 bases and 1 base respectively, with 5 bases between them. The CDR3 runs to 12 residues. The CDR3 DNA sequence: TGTGCCAGCAGTCCTGCGAACACTGAAGCTTTCTTT. This gives the protein CASSPANTEAFF.

This clonotype was detected a few times. The junction departs from germline at one end; a sequencing error may be responsible. V usage is TRBV5-8 and J usage is TRBJ2-5, with D possibly TRBD1 on 5 matching bases. Germline CDR1 is SGHTS and CDR2 is YDEGEE. The CDR3 sequence is 15 residues long. The CDR3 DNA follows: TGTGTCAGCAGCCAGGGCACAACGTCCCAAGAGACCCAGTACTTC. It codes for CVSSQGTTSQETQYF.

This chain uses TRBV27 with TRBJ1-1; the match to TRBD1 covers 7 bases. The CDR3 has 15 amino acids. Germline V gene data show CDR1 as MNHEY and CDR2 as SMNVEV (reference sequence). The ends lost 4 bases at V and 0 bases at J; junction bases unmatched: 5. The CDR3 sequence is CASSSTTGMNTEAFF. DNA of the CDR3: TGTGCCAGCAGTTCGACGACAGGGATGAACACTGAAGCTTTCTTT.

Only a few counts were recorded for this clonotype. The chain is built from TRBV28 and TRBJ2-7; 10 positions agree with TRBD2. Looked up from germline, CDR1 is MDHEN and CDR2 is SYDVKM. V lost 8 bases, J lost 6 bases, and 7 bases stayed unmatched. CDR3 length: 13 residues. The CDR3 DNA reads TGTGCCAGCGCTAGCGGGAGTCAACGCGAGCAGTACTTC. It yields the protein CASASGSQREQYF.

The chain carries TRBV27 and TRBJ1-4, with D unresolved. V lost 5 bases to trimming and J lost 6 bases, with 13 bases between them. The CDR3 totals 14 residues. Germline lookup yields CDR1 MNHEY and CDR2 SMNVEV (reference sequence). CDR3 in amino acids: CASSPRGRDEKLFF. DNA of the CDR3: TGTGCCAGCAGTCCCAGAGGGAGGGATGAAAAACTGTTTTTT.